The 9 T cell receptor beta chains reported below all come from one sample, sequenced in a study of blood T cell repertoires in COVID-19. Generated by immunoSEQ multiplex PCR, the TCRdb table keeps only in-frame clones and is missing some. The sample holds approximately 330,000 clones, roughly 87% seen once. The sequencing sample was made of peripheral blood. The receptors were sampled from a young man with COVID-19, enrolled during active disease.

The rearrangement links TRBV2 to TRBJ2-5; 7 bases are a match to TRBD2. After removal of 6 bases from V and 5 bases from J, the junction contained 12 bases not matched to a gene. From germline, CDR1 is SNHLY and CDR2 FYNNEI. CDR3 length: 15 residues. In DNA form, the CDR3 reads TGTGCCAGCAGCATGGGCGGGAGTAGCACCGAGACCCAGTACTTC. Amino acids: CASSMGGSSTETQYF.

This clone was counted a single time. The chain uses TRBV11-2 and TRBJ2-5; 7 bases map to TRBD1. The germline CDR1 and CDR2 sequences are SGHAT and FQNNGV. CDR3 length: 13 amino acids. J lost 7 bases, V lost 5 bases, and 7 bases had no gene match. CDR3: CASSQGGGTTQYF. The CDR3 bases are TGTGCCAGCAGCCAAGGGGGCGGCACGACCCAGTACTTC.

The genes are TRBV29-1 and TRBJ2-3; maybe TRBD2 (6 bases). Germline CDR1 SQVTM, CDR2 ANQGSEA. Trimming shortened V by 1 base and J by 3 bases, and 11 bases separated the two germline ends. The CDR3 covers 14 residues. CDR3 protein: CSVEAGTGTDTQYF. The CDR3 nucleotides read TGCAGCGTTGAAGCCGGGACTGGGACAGATACGCAGTATTTT.

V and J are TRBV7-2 and TRBJ2-7; TRBD2 matches at 9 bases. The CDR3 has 15 residues. The ends lost 5 bases at V and 3 bases at J; junction bases unmatched: 8. Germline CDR1 SGHTA, CDR2 FQGNSA. CDR3 bases: TGTGCCAGCAGCCCCCCGGCGGGAGGGGGCTACGAGCAGTACTTC. Its translation: CASSPPAGGGYEQYF. The full variable domain, in which reference TRBV7-2 and TRBJ2-7 provide the parts outside the CDR3, is GAGVSQSPSNKVTEKGKDVELRCDPISGHTALYWYRQSLGQGLEFLIYFQGNSAPDKSGLPSDRFSAERTGGSVSTLTIQRTQQEDSAVYLCASSPPAGGGYEQYFGPGTRLTVT.

The chain employs TRBV7-3 and TRBJ2-3; D is ambiguous. V was pared by 6 bases and J by 4 bases, with 11 bases between. The germline gives CDR1 SGHTA, CDR2 FQGTGA. CDR3 length: 13 residues. In DNA form, the CDR3 reads TGTGCCAGCAGTTTAGAACACGCAGATACGCAGTATTTT. Translation gives CASSLEHADTQYF.

This clone was detected only once. The chain uses TRBV27 and TRBJ2-7; 7 nucleotides align to TRBD2. V lost 6 bases to trimming and J lost 3 bases; unmatched junction nucleotides: 11. Germline V gene sequence: CDR1 MNHEY, CDR2 SMNVEV (reference sequence). The CDR3 extends over 15 amino acids. CDR3 DNA: TGTGCCAGCAGCGTAGCGGGCACTGAGATCTACGAGCAGTACTTC. This encodes CASSVAGTEIYEQYF.

Remarks on this clone: Additional DNA sequences in this sample encode the identical CDR3. The rearrangement links TRBV5-1 to TRBJ2-7, with D maybe TRBD2 (5 bases). V lost 3 bases and J lost 4, with 11 bases in between. The germline CDR1 and CDR2 sequences are SGHRS and YFSETQ. The length of the CDR3 is 13 residues. The CDR3 loop reads CASSYGGEYEQYF. CDR3 sequence (DNA): TGCGCCAGCAGCTATGGAGGTGAATACGAGCAGTACTTC. Supplemented by reference TRBV5-1 and TRBJ2-7, the full variable domain reads KAGVTQTPRYLIKTRGQQVTLSCSPISGHRSVSWYQQTPGQGLQFLFEYFSETQRNKGNFPGRFSGRQFSNSRSEMNVSTLELGDSALYLCASSYGGEYEQYFGPGTRLTVT.

The chain links TRBV19 to TRBJ1-5; 10 bases are a match to TRBD1. Germline trimming cut 4 bases from V and 4 bases from J; bases unmatched to any gene: 4. Germline values: CDR1 LNHDA, CDR2 SQIVND (reference sequence). The CDR3 loop spans 15 amino acids. CDR3 in amino acids: CASSRDRGRNQPQHF. CDR3 nucleotide sequence: TGTGCCAGTAGTAGGGACAGGGGACGGAATCAGCCCCAGCATTTT.

The CDR3 region has the DNA TGCGCCAGCAGCCAACGATCAGGGGGCGCGAAAAATGAGCAGTTCTTC. Its protein product is CASSQRSGGAKNEQFF. The rearrangement joins TRBV4-3 to TRBJ2-1; 8 bases align to TRBD1. CDR1 is LGHNA and CDR2 is YSLEER in the germline V gene. This CDR3 is built from 16 residues. Trimming took 2 bases from V and 7 from J; bases not matched to a gene: 10.